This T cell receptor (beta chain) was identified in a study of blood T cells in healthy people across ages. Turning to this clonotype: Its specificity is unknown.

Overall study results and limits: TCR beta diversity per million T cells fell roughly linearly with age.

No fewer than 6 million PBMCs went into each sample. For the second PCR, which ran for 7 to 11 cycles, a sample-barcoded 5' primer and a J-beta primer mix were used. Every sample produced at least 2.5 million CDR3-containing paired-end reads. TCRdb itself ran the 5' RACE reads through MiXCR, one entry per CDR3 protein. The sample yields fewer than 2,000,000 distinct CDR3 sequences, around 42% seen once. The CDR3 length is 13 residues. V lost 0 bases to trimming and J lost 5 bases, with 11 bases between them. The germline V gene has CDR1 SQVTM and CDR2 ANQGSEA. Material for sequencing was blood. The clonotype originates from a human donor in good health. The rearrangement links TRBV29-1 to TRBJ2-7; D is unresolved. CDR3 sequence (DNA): TGCAGCGTTGAAGAAGGAACCCGGAACGAGCAGTACTTC. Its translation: CSVEEGTRNEQYF.